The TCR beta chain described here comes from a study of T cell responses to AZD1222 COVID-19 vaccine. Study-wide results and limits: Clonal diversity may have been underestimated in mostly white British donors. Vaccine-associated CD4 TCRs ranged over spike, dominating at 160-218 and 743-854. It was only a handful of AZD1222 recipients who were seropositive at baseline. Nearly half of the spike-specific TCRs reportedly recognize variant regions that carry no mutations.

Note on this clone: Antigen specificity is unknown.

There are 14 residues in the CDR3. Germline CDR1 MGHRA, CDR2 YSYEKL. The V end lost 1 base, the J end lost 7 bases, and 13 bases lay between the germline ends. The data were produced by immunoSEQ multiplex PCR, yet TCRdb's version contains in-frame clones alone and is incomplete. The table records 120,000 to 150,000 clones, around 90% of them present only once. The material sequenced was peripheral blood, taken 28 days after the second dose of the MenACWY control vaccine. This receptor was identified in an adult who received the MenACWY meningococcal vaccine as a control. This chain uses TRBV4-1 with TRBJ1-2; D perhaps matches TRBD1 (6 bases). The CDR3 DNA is TGCGCCAGCAGCCAAGTAACGACAGGACTTGGCTACACCTTC. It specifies CASSQVTTGLGYTF.